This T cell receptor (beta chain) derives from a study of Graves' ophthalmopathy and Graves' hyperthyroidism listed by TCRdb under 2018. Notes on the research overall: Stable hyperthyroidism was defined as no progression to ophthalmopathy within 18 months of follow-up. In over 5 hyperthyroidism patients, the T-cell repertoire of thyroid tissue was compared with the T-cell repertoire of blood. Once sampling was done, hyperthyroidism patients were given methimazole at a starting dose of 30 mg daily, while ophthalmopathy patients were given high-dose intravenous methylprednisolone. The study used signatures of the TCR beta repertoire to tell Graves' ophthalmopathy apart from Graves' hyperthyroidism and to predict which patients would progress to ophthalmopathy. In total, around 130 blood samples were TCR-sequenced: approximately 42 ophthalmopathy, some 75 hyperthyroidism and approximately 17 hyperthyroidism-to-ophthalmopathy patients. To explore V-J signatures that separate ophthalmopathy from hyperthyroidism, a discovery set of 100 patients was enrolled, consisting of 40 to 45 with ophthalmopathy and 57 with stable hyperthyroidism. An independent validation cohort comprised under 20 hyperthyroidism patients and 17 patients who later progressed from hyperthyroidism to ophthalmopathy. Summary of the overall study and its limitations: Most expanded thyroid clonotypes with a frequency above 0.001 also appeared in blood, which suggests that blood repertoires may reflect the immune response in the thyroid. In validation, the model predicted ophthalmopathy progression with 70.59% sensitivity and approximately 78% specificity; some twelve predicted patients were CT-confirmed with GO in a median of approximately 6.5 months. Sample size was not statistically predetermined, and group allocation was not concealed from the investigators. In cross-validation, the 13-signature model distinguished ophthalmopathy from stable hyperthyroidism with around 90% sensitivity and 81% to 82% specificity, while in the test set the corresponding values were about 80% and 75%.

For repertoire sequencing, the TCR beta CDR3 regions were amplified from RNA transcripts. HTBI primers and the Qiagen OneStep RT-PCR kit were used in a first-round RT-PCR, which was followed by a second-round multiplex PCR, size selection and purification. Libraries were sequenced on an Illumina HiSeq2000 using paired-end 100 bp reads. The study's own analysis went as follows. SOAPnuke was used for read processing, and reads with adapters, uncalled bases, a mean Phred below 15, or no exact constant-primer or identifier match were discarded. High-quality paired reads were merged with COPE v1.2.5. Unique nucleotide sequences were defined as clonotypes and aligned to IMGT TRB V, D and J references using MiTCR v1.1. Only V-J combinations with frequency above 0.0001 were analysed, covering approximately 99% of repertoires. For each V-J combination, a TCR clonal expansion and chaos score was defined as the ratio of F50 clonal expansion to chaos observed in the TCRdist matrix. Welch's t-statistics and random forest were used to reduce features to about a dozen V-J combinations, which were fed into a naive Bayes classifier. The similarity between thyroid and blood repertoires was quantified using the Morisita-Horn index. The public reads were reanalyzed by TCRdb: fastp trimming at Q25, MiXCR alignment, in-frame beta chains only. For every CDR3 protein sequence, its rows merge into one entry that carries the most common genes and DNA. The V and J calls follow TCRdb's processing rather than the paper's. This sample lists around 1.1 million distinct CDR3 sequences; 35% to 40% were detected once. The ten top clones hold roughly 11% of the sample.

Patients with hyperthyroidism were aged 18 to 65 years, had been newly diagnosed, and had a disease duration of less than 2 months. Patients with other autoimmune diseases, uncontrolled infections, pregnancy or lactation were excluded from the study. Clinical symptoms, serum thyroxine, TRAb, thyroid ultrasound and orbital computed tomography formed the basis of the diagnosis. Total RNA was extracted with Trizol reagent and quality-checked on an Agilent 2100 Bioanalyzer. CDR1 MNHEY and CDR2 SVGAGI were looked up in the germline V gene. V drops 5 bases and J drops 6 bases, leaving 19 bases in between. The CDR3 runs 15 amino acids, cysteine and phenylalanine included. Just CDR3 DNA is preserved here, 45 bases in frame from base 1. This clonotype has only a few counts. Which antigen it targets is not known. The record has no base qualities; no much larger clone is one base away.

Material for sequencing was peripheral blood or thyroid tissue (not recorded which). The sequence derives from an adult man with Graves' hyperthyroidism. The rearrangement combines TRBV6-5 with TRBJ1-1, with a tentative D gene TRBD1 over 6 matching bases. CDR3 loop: CASSESPGTLAEAFF. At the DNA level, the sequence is TGTGCCAGCAGTGAAAGCCCGGGGACACTCGCTGAAGCTTTCTTT.